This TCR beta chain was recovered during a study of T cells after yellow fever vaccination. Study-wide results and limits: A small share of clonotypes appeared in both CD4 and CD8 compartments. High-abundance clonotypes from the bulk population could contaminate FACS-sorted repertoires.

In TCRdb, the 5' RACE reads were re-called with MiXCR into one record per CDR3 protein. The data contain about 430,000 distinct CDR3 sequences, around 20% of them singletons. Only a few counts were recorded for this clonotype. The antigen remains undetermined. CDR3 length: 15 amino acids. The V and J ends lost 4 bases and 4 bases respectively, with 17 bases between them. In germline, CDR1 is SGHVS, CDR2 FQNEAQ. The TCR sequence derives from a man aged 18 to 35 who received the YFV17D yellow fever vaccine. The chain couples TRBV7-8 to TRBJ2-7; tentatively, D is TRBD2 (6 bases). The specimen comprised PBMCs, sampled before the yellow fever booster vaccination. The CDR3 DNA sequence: TGTGCCAGCAGCTCGCGGGATATGGGAATTTACGAGCAGTACGTC. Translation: CASSSRDMGIYEQYV.